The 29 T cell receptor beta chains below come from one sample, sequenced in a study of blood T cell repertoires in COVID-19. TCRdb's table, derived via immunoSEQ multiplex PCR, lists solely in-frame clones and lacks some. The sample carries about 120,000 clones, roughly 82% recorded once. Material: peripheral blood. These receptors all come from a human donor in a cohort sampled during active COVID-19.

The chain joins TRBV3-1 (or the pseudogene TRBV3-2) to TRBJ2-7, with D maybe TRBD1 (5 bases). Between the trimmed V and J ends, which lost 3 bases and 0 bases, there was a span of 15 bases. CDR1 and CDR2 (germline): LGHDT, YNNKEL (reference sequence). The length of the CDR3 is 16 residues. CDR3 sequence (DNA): TGTGCCAGCAGCCATCCCGCTTGGGGCCCCTCCTACGAGCAGTACTTC. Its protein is CASSHPAWGPSYEQYF.

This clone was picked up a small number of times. The CDR3, as DNA: TGTGCCAGCAGCCCCACAGGGAGGGGACAGCCCCAGCATTTT. It yields the protein CASSPTGRGQPQHF. The chain links TRBV6-5 to TRBJ1-5; weak D call: TRBD1 (6 bases). Germline CDR1 is MNHEY and CDR2 is SVGAGI. CDR3 size: 14 residues. Trimming cost V 6 bases and J 7 bases, with 16 bases left between them.

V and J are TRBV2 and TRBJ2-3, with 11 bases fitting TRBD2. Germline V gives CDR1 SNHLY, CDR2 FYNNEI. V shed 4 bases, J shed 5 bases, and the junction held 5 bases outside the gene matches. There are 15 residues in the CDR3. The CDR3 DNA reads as TGTGCCAGCAGTGTTAGCGGGGGGGCAGAAGATACGCAGTATTTT. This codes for CASSVSGGAEDTQYF.

The chain's CDR3 is CASSYGRNTEAFF. The DNA of the CDR3 is TGTGCCAGCAGTTATGGGCGGAACACTGAAGCTTTCTTT. The rearrangement links TRBV6-5 to TRBJ1-1; D unresolved. Germline CDR1 MNHEY, CDR2 SVGAGI. The ends were cut back, 3 bases at V and 1 base at J, with 6 bases in the middle. The CDR3 runs to 13 residues.

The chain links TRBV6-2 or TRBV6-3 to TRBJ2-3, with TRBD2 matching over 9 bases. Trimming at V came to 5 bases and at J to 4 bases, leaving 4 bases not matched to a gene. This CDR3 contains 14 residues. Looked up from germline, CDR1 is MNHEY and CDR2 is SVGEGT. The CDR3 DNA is TGTGCCAGCAGTAGCGGGGGGCCACCAGATACGCAGTATTTT. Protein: CASSSGGPPDTQYF.

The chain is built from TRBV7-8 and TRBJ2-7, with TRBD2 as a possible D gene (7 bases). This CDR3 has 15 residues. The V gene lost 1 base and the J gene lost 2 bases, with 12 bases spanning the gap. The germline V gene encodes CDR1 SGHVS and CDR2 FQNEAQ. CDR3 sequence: CASSLEGGRAYEQYF. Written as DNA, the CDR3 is TGTGCCAGCAGCTTAGAGGGGGGGCGGGCCTACGAGCAGTACTTC.

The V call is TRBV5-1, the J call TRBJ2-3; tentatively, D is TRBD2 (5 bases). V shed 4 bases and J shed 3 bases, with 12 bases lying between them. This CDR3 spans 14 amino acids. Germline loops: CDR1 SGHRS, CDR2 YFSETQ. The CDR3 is CASSLLTGTDTQYF. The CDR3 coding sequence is TGCGCCAGCAGCCTTTTAACGGGAACAGATACGCAGTATTTT. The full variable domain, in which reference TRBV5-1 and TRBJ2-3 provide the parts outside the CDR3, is KAGVTQTPRYLIKTRGQQVTLSCSPISGHRSVSWYQQTPGQGLQFLFEYFSETQRNKGNFPGRFSGRQFSNSRSEMNVSTLELGDSALYLCASSLLTGTDTQYFGPGTRLTVL.

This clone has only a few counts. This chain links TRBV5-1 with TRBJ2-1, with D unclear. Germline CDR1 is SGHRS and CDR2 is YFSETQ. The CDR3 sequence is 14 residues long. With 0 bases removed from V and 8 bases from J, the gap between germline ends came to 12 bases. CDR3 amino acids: CASSLEYDTHEQFF. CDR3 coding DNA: TGCGCCAGCAGCTTGGAATATGACACCCATGAGCAGTTCTTC.

The CDR3 DNA sequence: TGTGCCAGCAACCCCCAGCGGGGAGGCACAGATACGCAGTATTTT. This translates into CASNPQRGGTDTQYF. The chain carries TRBV7-8 and TRBJ2-3; the match to TRBD2 covers 7 bases. The germline V gene has CDR1 SGHVS and CDR2 FQNEAQ. Unmatched junction bases numbered 8, after V lost 7 bases and J lost 1 base. The CDR3 contains 15 residues.

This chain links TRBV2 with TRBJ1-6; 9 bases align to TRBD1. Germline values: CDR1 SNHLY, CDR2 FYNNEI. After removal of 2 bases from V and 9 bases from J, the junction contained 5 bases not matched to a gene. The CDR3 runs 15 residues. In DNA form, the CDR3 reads TGTGCCAGCAGTGAAACAGGGGGCCCTATTTCACCCCTCCACTTT. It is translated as CASSETGGPISPLHF.

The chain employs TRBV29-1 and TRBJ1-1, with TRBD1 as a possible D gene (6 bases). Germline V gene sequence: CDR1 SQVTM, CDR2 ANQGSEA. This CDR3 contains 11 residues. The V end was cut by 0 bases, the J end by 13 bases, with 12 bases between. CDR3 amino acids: CSVEDGGGGFF. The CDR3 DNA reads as TGCAGCGTTGAAGATGGGGGCGGGGGTTTCTTT.

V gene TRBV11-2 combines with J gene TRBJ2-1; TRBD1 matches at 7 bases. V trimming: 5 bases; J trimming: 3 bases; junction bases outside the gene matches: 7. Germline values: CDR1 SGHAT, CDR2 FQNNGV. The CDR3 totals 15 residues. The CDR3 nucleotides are TGTGCCAGCAGCCCACTGACAGGGATCTACAATGAGCAGTTCTTC. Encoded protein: CASSPLTGIYNEQFF.

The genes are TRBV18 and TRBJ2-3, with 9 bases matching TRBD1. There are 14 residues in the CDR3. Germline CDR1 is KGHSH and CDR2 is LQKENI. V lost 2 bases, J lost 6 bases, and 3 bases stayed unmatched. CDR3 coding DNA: TGTGCCAGCTCACCAAGGACAGGGGTTGATACGCAGTATTTT. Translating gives CASSPRTGVDTQYF. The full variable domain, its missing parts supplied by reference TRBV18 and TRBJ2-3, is NAGVMQNPRHLVRRRGQEARLRCSPMKGHSHVYWYRQLPEEGLKFMVYLQKENIIDESGMPKERFSAEFPKEGPSILRIQQVVRGDSAAYFCASSPRTGVDTQYFGPGTRLTVL.

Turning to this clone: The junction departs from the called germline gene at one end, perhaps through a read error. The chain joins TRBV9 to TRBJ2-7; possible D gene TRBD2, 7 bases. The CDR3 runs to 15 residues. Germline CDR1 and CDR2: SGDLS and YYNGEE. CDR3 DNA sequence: TGCGCCCGCAGCGAGGGGGGGGGCATCTCCTACGAGCAGTACTTC. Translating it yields CARSEGGGISYEQYF.

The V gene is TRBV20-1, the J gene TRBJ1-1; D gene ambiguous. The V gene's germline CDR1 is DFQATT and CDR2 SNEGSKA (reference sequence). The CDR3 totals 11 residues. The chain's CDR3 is CSWALHTEAFF. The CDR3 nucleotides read TGCAGCTGGGCCTTACACACTGAAGCTTTCTTT.

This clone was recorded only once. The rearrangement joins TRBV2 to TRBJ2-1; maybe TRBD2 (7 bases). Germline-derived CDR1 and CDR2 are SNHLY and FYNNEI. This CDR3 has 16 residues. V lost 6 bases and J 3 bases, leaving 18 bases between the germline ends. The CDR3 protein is CASRTVRGALYNEQFF. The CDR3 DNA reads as TGTGCCAGCAGGACGGTACGGGGGGCCCTCTACAATGAGCAGTTCTTC.

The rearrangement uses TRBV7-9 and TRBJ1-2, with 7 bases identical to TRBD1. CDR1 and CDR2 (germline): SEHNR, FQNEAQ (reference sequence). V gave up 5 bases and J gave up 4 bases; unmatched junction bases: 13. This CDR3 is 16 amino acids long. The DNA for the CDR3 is TGTGCCAGCAGCCCTTCGACAGGGCTGGGGCGCTATGGCTACACCTTC. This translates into CASSPSTGLGRYGYTF.

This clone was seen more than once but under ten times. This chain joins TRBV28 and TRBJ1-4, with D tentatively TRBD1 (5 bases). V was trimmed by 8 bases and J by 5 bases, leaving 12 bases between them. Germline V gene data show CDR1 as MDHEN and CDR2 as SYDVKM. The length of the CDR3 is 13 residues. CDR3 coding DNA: TGTGCCAGCCGGGAGGGGTCGAATGAAAAACTGTTTTTT. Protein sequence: CASREGSNEKLFF.

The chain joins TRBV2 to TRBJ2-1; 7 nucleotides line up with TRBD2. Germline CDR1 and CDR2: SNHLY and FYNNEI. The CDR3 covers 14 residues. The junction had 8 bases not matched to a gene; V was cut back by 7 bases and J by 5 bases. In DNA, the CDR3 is TGTGCCAGCACCCCGGGGGGACCGAACAATGAGCAGTTCTTC. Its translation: CASTPGGPNNEQFF.

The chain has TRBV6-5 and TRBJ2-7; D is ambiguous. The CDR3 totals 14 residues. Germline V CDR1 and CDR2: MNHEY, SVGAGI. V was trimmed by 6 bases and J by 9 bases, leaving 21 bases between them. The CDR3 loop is CASSRGWPPRWQYF. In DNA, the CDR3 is TGTGCCAGCAGCCGAGGTTGGCCCCCGCGGTGGCAGTACTTC.

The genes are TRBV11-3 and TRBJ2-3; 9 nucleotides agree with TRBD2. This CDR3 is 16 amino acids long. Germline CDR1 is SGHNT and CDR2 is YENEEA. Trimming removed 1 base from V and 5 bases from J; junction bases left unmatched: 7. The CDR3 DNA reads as TGTGCCAGCAGCTTAGGGGTTGCGGGGGGGCGAGATACGCAGTATTTT. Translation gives CASSLGVAGGRDTQYF.

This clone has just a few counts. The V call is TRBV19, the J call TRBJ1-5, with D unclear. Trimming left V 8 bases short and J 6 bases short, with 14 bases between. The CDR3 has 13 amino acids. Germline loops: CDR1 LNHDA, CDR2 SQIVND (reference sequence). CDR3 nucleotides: TGTGCCAGTTCCTTTAGCCTTGGTCAGCCCCAGCATTTT. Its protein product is CASSFSLGQPQHF.

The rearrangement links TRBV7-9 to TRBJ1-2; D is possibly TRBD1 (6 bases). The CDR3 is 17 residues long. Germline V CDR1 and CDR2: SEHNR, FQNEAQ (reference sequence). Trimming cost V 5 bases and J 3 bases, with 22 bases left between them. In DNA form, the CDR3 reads TGTGCCAGCAGCCCCCGACCCACAGGGCTCTTTTACTATGGCTACACCTTC. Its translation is CASSPRPTGLFYYGYTF.

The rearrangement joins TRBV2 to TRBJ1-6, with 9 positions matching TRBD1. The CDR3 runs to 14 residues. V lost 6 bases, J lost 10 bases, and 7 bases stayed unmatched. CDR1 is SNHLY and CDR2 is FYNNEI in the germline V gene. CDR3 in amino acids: CASRSGTGNSPLHF. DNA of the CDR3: TGTGCCAGCAGGTCCGGGACAGGGAACTCACCCCTCCACTTT.

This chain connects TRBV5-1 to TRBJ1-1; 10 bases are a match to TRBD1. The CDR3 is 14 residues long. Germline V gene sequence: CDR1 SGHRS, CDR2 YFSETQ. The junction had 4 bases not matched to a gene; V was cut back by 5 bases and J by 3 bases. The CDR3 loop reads CASRPGTGDTEAFF. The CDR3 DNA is TGCGCCAGCAGACCCGGGACAGGGGACACTGAAGCTTTCTTT.

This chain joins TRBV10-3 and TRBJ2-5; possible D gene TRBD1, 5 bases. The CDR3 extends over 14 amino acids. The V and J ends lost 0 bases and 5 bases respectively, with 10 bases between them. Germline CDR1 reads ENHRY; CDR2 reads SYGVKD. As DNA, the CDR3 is TGTGCCATCAGTGAGTCGGGGCATCCGGAGACCCAGTACTTC. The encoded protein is CAISESGHPETQYF.

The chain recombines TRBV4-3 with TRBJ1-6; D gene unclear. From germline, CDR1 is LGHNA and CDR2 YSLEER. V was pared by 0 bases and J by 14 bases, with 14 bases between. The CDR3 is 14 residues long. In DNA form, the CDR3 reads TGCGCCAGCAGCCAAGATAGGCAGGTTAGAACCCTCCACTTT. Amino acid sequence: CASSQDRQVRTLHF.

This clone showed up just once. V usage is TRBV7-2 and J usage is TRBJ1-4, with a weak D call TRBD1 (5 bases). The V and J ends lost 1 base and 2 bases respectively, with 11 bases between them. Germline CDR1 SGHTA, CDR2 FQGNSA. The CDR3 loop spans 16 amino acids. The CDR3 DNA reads TGTGCCAGCAGCTTAGGTCGGGGGTTCACTAATGAAAAACTGTTTTTT. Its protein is CASSLGRGFTNEKLFF.

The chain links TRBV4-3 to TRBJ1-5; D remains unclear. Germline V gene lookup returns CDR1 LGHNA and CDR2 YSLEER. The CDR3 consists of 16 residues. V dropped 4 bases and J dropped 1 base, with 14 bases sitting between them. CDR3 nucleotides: TGCGCCAGCAGCCCACCCCGACTGCCCAGCAATCAGCCCCAGCATTTT. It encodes CASSPPRLPSNQPQHF.